This T cell receptor (beta chain) emerged from a study of T cells in Graves' hyperthyroidism and ophthalmopathy. This clonotype was seen more than once but under ten times. TCR beta CDR3 regions were amplified from RNA transcripts. A first-round RT-PCR of the TCR CDR3 used the HTBI primer set. TCRdb re-called the multiplex PCR reads with MiXCR, one entry per CDR3 protein. The table has some 600,000 distinct CDR3 sequences, over 11% seen once. Each 10 ml fresh peripheral blood draw supplied the PBMCs. V lost 4 bases to trimming and J lost 3 bases, with 17 bases between them. Germline loops: CDR1 SGHKS, CDR2 YYEKEE (reference sequence). The CDR3 runs to 15 residues.

Sequenced: blood. The J gene is TRBJ2-7, the V gene TRBV5-5; D remains unclear. The clonotype originates from a woman under 40 with Graves' hyperthyroidism that later progressed to Graves' ophthalmopathy. CDR3 nucleotides: TGTGCCAGCAGCGATACCATAGGCTATAGCTACGAGCAGTACTTC. Amino acid sequence: CASSDTIGYSYEQYF.